The subject of this entry is one TCR beta chain. Its antigen remains unidentified. Deletions cut 4 bases from V and 4 bases from J, with 16 bases between. Germline V gene sequence: CDR1 GTSNPN, CDR2 SVGIG (reference sequence). CDR3 length: 15 residues. This record belongs to a study of blood T cells in healthy people across ages. Primers used in a second PCR of about 6 to 12 cycles were a sample-barcoded 5' primer and a J-beta primer mix. In TCRdb, the 5' RACE reads were re-called with MiXCR into one record per CDR3 protein. The sample has fewer than 650,000 distinct CDR3 sequences; 25% to 35% are singletons. Points from the study as a whole: The study lacked donor CMV status, which possibly confounded expanded clonotype changes.

These same data were also listed under a study on T cells of mothers and their children. That investigation notes: Donors comprised a few healthy Caucasian mothers plus their six children.

The V call is TRBV30, the J call TRBJ2-2; TRBD1 or TRBD2 may be the D gene (7 bases each). This sequence originates from a boy between 2 and 10 years old in good health. The source material was blood. The CDR3 nucleotides are TGTGCCTGGAAAAACAGGGGACTAACCACCGGGGAGCTGTTTTTT. It encodes CAWKNRGLTTGELFF.